These 26 T cell receptor beta chains came from one sample sequenced in a study of cytomegalovirus exposure and HLA in healthy donors. Amplification used 60 Vbeta primers and 13 Jbeta primers. TCRdb keeps only in-frame clones here, not all; method: immunoSEQ multiplex PCR. This table has 170,000 or so clones, about 80% appearing once. The specimen sequenced was PBMCs. The receptors come from a boy under 18 in good health and CMV-seronegative.

The chain recombines TRBV6-4 with TRBJ1-1; possibly TRBD1 for D (6 bases). The CDR3 spans 14 residues. Germline V gene lookup returns CDR1 MRHNA and CDR2 SNTAGT. Trimming left V 3 bases short and J 4 bases short, with 12 bases between. The CDR3 loop is CASSDTGIGTEAFF. Written as DNA, the CDR3 is TGTGCCAGCAGTGATACAGGGATTGGCACTGAAGCTTTCTTT.

V is TRBV4-1 and J is TRBJ2-3; the match to TRBD1 covers 9 bases. This CDR3 contains 18 residues. V lost 1 base to trimming and J lost 0 bases; unmatched junction nucleotides: 8. Germline assignment: CDR1 MGHRA and CDR2 YSYEKL. The CDR3, as DNA: TGCGCCAGCAGCCAAGTAGCCGGGACAGGGACTAGCACAGATACGCAGTATTTT. Translated, it gives CASSQVAGTGTSTDTQYF.

This chain joins TRBV2 and TRBJ2-2, with a possible D match to TRBD2 (6 bases). This CDR3 contains 13 residues. Germline lookup yields CDR1 SNHLY and CDR2 FYNNEI. Trimming took 7 bases from V and 6 from J, leaving 12 bases between them. The DNA of the CDR3 is TGTGCCAGCAAGGAAGGAGGGGCCGGGGAGCTGTTTTTT. It translates to CASKEGGAGELFF.

This clone has more than one count but fewer than ten. The V and J genes are TRBV11-3 and TRBJ2-1; D perhaps matches TRBD2 (6 bases). CDR3 length equals 15 residues. Trimming pared 3 bases from V and 0 bases from J, leaving 9 bases between. The germline gives CDR1 SGHNT, CDR2 YENEEA. The CDR3 is CASSFRGDSYNEQFF. As DNA, the CDR3 is TGTGCCAGCAGCTTCCGCGGGGACTCCTACAATGAGCAGTTCTTC. Using reference TRBV11-3 and TRBJ2-1 for the parts outside the CDR3, the full variable domain is EAGVVQSPRYKIIEKKQPVAFWCNPISGHNTLYWYLQNLGQGPELLIRYENEEAVDDSQLPKDRFSAERLKGVDSTLKIQPAELGDSAVYLCASSFRGDSYNEQFFGPGTRLTVL.

The rearrangement uses TRBV29-1 and TRBJ2-7, with D possibly matching TRBD2 (6 bases). The CDR3 is 13 amino acids. Trimming removed 6 bases from V and 0 bases from J, with 12 bases in between. The germline V gene encodes CDR1 SQVTM and CDR2 ANQGSEA. The CDR3 DNA reads as TGCAGCGTGGGGGGTATGGACTCCTACGAGCAGTACTTC. Protein: CSVGGMDSYEQYF.

The CDR3 here is CASSEHYSPNTGELFF. In DNA form, the CDR3 reads TGTGCCAGCAGTGAACATTACTCCCCGAACACCGGGGAGCTGTTTTTT. V usage is TRBV6-1 and J usage is TRBJ2-2; D is uncertain. V gave up 2 bases and J gave up 0 bases, with 10 bases separating them. Germline lookup yields CDR1 MNHNS and CDR2 SASEGT. The CDR3 covers 16 residues.

This chain connects TRBV4-1 to TRBJ2-5, with D possibly matching TRBD2 (5 bases). Trimming removed 3 bases at V and 2 bases at J, with 13 bases between. This CDR3 is built from 15 residues. Germline V gene sequence: CDR1 MGHRA, CDR2 YSYEKL. CDR3 sequence: CASSHRSGYQETQYF. The CDR3 nucleotides read TGCGCCAGCAGCCACCGATCGGGGTATCAAGAGACCCAGTACTTC.

This clone was detected only a few times. The chain is built from TRBV6-1 and TRBJ1-5; D gene unclear. Looked up from germline, CDR1 is MNHNS and CDR2 is SASEGT. There are 14 residues in the CDR3. V was pared by 10 bases and J by 3 bases, with 16 bases between. The CDR3 protein is CATILPSVNQPQHF. In nucleotides, the CDR3 is TGTGCCACCATCCTCCCCAGCGTCAATCAGCCCCAGCATTTT.

The rearrangement links TRBV19 to TRBJ1-4, with D maybe TRBD1 (6 bases). CDR1 and CDR2 (germline): LNHDA, SQIVND (reference sequence). The CDR3 length is 14 residues. V gave up 3 bases and J gave up 6 bases, with 11 bases separating them. In nucleotides, the CDR3 is TGTGCCAGTAGTATTGGACAGTCAGATGAAAAACTGTTTTTT. Encoded protein: CASSIGQSDEKLFF.

This chain joins TRBV27 and TRBJ2-7; the match to TRBD2 covers 7 bases. The CDR3 totals 14 residues. In germline, CDR1 is MNHEY, CDR2 SMNVEV (reference sequence). V dropped 1 base and J dropped 5; count of bases not matched to a gene: 5. The CDR3 region has the DNA TGTGCCAGCAGTTTATGGGAGGGTTCCCACGAGCAGTACTTC. Translation: CASSLWEGSHEQYF.

This clone was observed a handful of times. The chain has TRBV10-2 and TRBJ2-7; tentative D call: TRBD2 (5 bases). Deletions cut 3 bases from V and 4 bases from J, with 10 bases between. This CDR3 has 13 residues. Per the germline V gene, CDR1 is WSHSY and CDR2 is SAAADI. CDR3 sequence (DNA): TGCGCCAGCAGTGAAGCCCCGGGGTACGAGCAGTACTTC. Protein product: CASSEAPGYEQYF.

V is TRBV18 and J is TRBJ2-2; D possibly corresponds to TRBD2 (6 bases). The CDR3 is made up of 16 amino acids. Germline loops: CDR1 KGHSH, CDR2 LQKENI. The V end was cut by 3 bases, the J end by 4 bases, with 15 bases between. The DNA for the CDR3 is TGTGCCAGCTCACCTCTGAGAGGGCGGGGCACCGGGGAGCTGTTTTTT. This encodes CASSPLRGRGTGELFF. The full variable domain, completed using reference TRBV18 and TRBJ2-2, is NAGVMQNPRHLVRRRGQEARLRCSPMKGHSHVYWYRQLPEEGLKFMVYLQKENIIDESGMPKERFSAEFPKEGPSILRIQQVVRGDSAAYFCASSPLRGRGTGELFFGEGSRLTVL.

The chain links TRBV5-8 to TRBJ1-6, with 7 bases aligning to TRBD1. The germline V gene has CDR1 SGHTS and CDR2 YDEGEE. V shed 4 bases and J 7 bases; nucleotides not matched to a gene: 11. The CDR3 loop spans 16 amino acids. CDR3 sequence: CASSPPTGLYNSPLHF. The CDR3, as DNA: TGTGCCAGCAGCCCCCCGACAGGGTTATACAATTCACCCCTCCACTTT.

This clone showed up just a few times. The chain joins TRBV5-6 to TRBJ2-1; the D gene is possibly TRBD2 (6 bases). The V gene's germline CDR1 is SGHDT and CDR2 YYEEEE. Trimming removed 0 bases from V and 7 bases from J, with 26 bases in between. The CDR3 contains 19 residues. In DNA form, the CDR3 reads TGTGCCAGCAGCTTGGGCAACAGTTATGGGGGGTTCGTTAGGAATGAGCAGTTCTTC. Translated, it gives CASSLGNSYGGFVRNEQFF.

The J gene is TRBJ1-1, the V gene TRBV4-2; TRBD1 is a possible D gene (6 bases). This CDR3 is built from 14 residues. Trimming pared 1 base from V and 7 bases from J, leaving 13 bases between. CDR1 and CDR2 from the germline V gene are LGHNA and YNFKEQ. DNA for the CDR3: TGTGCCAGCAGCCAAGTTGACAGGTCCGGTGAAGCTTTCTTT. This encodes CASSQVDRSGEAFF.

This clone turned up a few times. The chain couples TRBV9 to TRBJ1-1; a weak D match, TRBD1 (6 bases). Germline V gene data show CDR1 as SGDLS and CDR2 as YYNGEE. The germline V and J ends were trimmed by 0 bases and 3 bases, with 9 bases remaining between them. The CDR3 runs to 14 residues. The CDR3 here is CASSVDQGYTEAFF. The DNA of the CDR3 is TGTGCCAGCAGCGTAGACCAGGGGTACACTGAAGCTTTCTTT.

The CDR3 reads CASNPSGADTQYF. The CDR3 DNA reads as TGTGCCAGCAATCCGTCCGGAGCAGATACGCAGTATTTT. The gene calls are TRBV27 and TRBJ2-3; no clear D gene. Germline-derived CDR1 and CDR2 are MNHEY and SMNVEV (reference sequence). V was clipped by 7 bases and J by 4 bases, with 12 bases between them. CDR3 length equals 13 residues.

This chain uses TRBV7-6 with TRBJ2-1; TRBD2 matches 7 bases. J gave up 8 bases and V 2 bases, and 18 bases lay outside the gene matches. This CDR3 spans 18 amino acids. Per the germline V gene, CDR1 is SGHVS and CDR2 is FNYEAQ. CDR3: CASSLFRTWESGGDEQFF. The CDR3 nucleotides are TGTGCCAGCAGCTTATTCCGCACCTGGGAAAGTGGGGGGGATGAGCAGTTCTTC.

This clone came up a few times. The V call is TRBV7-3, the J call TRBJ1-2; perhaps TRBD1 as D (6 bases). Trimming cost V 6 bases and J 1 base, with 21 bases left between them. In germline, CDR1 is SGHTA, CDR2 FQGTGA. The CDR3 consists of 17 residues. CDR3 nucleotide sequence: TGTGCCAGCAGTTACGGGGCAGGGGCCCTAGATAACTATGGCTACACCTTC. Its translation: CASSYGAGALDNYGYTF.

J is TRBJ2-1 and V is TRBV15, with 11 bases fitting TRBD2. This CDR3 has 17 amino acids. The junction had 8 bases not matched to a gene; V was cut back by 0 bases and J by 7 bases. Germline values: CDR1 LNHNV, CDR2 YYDKDF (reference sequence). The DNA for the CDR3 is TGTGCCACCAGCAGAGAGAGTACTAGCGGGAGTCGGAATGAGCAGTTCTTC. It translates to CATSRESTSGSRNEQFF. Variable domain in full (rest from reference TRBV15 and TRBJ2-1): DAMVIQNPRYQVTQFGKPVTLSCSQTLNHNVMYWYQQKSSQAPKLLFHYYDKDFNNEADTPDNFQSRRPNTSFCFLDIRSPGLGDTAMYLCATSRESTSGSRNEQFFGPGTRLTVL.

This clone was observed a handful of times. The genes are TRBV10-2 and TRBJ1-1, with 9 bases matching TRBD1. The CDR3 runs to 17 residues. Germline V gene lookup returns CDR1 WSHSY and CDR2 SAAADI. V shed 5 bases and J 0 bases; nucleotides not matched to a gene: 10. CDR3 DNA sequence: TGCGCCAGCAGTCACAGGGGGCCGGGGATCATGAACACTGAAGCTTTCTTT. Amino acids: CASSHRGPGIMNTEAFF.

This chain uses TRBV5-1 with TRBJ1-2; D is possibly TRBD1 (5 bases). This CDR3 comprises 17 residues. V was trimmed by 0 bases and J by 7 bases, leaving 22 bases between them. The V gene's germline CDR1 is SGHRS and CDR2 YFSETQ. CDR3 in DNA: TGCGCCAGCAGCTTGGTCCTAGCGGCGGAGGGGCAGGGTGGCTACACCTTC. Its translation: CASSLVLAAEGQGGYTF.

The chain is built from TRBV7-9 and TRBJ1-2; D uncertain. In germline, CDR1 is SEHNR, CDR2 FQNEAQ (reference sequence). There are 13 residues in the CDR3. V gave up 0 bases and J gave up 7 bases, with 9 bases separating them. In nucleotides, the CDR3 is TGTGCCAGCAGCTTAGCGGGAGGACCTGGCTACACCTTC. Its translation: CASSLAGGPGYTF.

The chain employs TRBV9 and TRBJ2-1; 8 nucleotides line up with TRBD2. CDR1 and CDR2 from the germline V gene are SGDLS and YYNGEE. The CDR3 is 15 amino acids. The J segment lost 0 bases and the V segment lost 2 bases, leaving 1 base of the junction unmatched. In DNA, the CDR3 is TGTGCCAGCAGCGTGAGCGGGAGCTCCTACAATGAGCAGTTCTTC. Translating it yields CASSVSGSSYNEQFF.

V usage is TRBV2 and J usage is TRBJ1-4; 8 bases fit TRBD1. The CDR3 covers 14 residues. After removal of 8 bases from V and 10 bases from J, the junction contained 12 bases not matched to a gene. Germline V lookup: CDR1 SNHLY, CDR2 FYNNEI. This CDR3 reads CASGRTGPNRKLFF. The CDR3 DNA sequence: TGTGCCAGCGGGCGGACAGGGCCGAATAGAAAACTGTTTTTT.

This chain links TRBV27 with TRBJ1-4; 7 nucleotides align to TRBD1. In germline, CDR1 is MNHEY, CDR2 SMNVEV (reference sequence). This CDR3 spans 18 amino acids. After removal of 5 bases from V and 2 bases from J, the junction contained 14 bases not matched to a gene. The CDR3, as DNA: TGTGCCAGCAGTCCCCTCCGGACAGGAAGGAGCACTAATGAAAAACTGTTTTTT. This translates into CASSPLRTGRSTNEKLFF.